The rows below give T cell receptor beta chains drawn from one sample of a study of cytomegalovirus exposure and HLA in healthy donors. TCRdb's table, derived via immunoSEQ multiplex PCR, lists solely in-frame clones and lacks some. Here the sample spans about 200,000 clones, 60% to 80% being singletons. Sequencing was performed on PBMCs. The source of these receptors is a man aged 18 to 30 in good health and CMV-seronegative. Both conserved end residues are part of each CDR3. D genes are given only for firm matches. Not all rows give a size; the values are once, few, many and, for expanded clones, a class.

j_call: TRBJ2-7; d_call: -; clone_size: few; v_call: TRBV7-2; cdr3_length: 15; cdr3_aa: CASSLVNMDSYEQYF; cdr3_nt: TGTGCCAGCAGCTTAGTAAATATGGACTCCTACGAGCAGTACTTC
j_call: TRBJ2-2; d_call: -; clone_size: few; v_call: TRBV28; cdr3_length: 18; cdr3_aa: CASSLYRAGGLNTGELFF; cdr3_nt: TGTGCCAGCAGTTTATACCGAGCAGGGGGGTTGAACACCGGGGAGCTGTTTTTT
j_call: TRBJ2-5; d_call: TRBD2; clone_size: -; v_call: TRBV9; cdr3_length: 15; cdr3_aa: CASSVAASGGSSQYF; cdr3_nt: TGTGCCAGCAGCGTAGCTGCCAGCGGGGGGTCCTCCCAGTACTTC
j_call: TRBJ1-1; d_call: -; clone_size: few; v_call: TRBV7-9; cdr3_length: 15; cdr3_aa: CASRGLRGLNTEAFF; cdr3_nt: TGTGCCAGCAGGGGCTTACGGGGACTCAACACTGAAGCTTTCTTT
j_call: TRBJ2-3; d_call: TRBD2; clone_size: -; v_call: TRBV7-2; cdr3_length: 18; cdr3_aa: CASSFPRSGGLYTDTQYF; cdr3_nt: TGTGCCAGCAGCTTTCCCCGTAGCGGGGGACTATATACAGATACGCAGTATTTT
j_call: TRBJ1-5; d_call: -; clone_size: -; v_call: TRBV2; cdr3_length: 15; cdr3_aa: CASSASDYSNQPQHF; cdr3_nt: TGTGCCAGCAGTGCCTCAGATTATAGCAATCAGCCCCAGCATTTT
j_call: TRBJ2-2; d_call: TRBD2; clone_size: -; v_call: TRBV7-6; cdr3_length: 18; cdr3_aa: CASSLAQASGASTGELFF; cdr3_nt: TGTGCCAGCAGCTTAGCGCAGGCTAGCGGGGCATCCACCGGGGAGCTGTTTTTT
j_call: TRBJ2-3; d_call: TRBD2; clone_size: -; v_call: TRBV18; cdr3_length: 15; cdr3_aa: CASSPGLAETDTQYF; cdr3_nt: TGTGCCAGCTCACCTGGACTAGCGGAGACAGATACGCAGTATTTT
j_call: TRBJ1-1; d_call: TRBD1; clone_size: -; v_call: TRBV11-2; cdr3_length: 15; cdr3_aa: CASSFQTGGRTEAFF; cdr3_nt: TGTGCCAGCAGCTTTCAAACAGGGGGTCGCACTGAAGCTTTCTTT
j_call: TRBJ1-5; d_call: TRBD1; clone_size: once; v_call: TRBV4-2; cdr3_length: 16; cdr3_aa: CASSQAGTDLYQPQHF; cdr3_nt: TGTGCCAGCAGCCAGGCCGGGACAGACCTTTATCAGCCCCAGCATTTT
j_call: TRBJ1-3; d_call: -; clone_size: -; v_call: TRBV7-2; cdr3_length: 17; cdr3_aa: CASSLDREGFSGNTIYF; cdr3_nt: TGTGCCAGCAGCTTAGACAGGGAAGGCTTCTCTGGAAACACCATATATTTT
j_call: TRBJ1-1; d_call: -; clone_size: -; v_call: TRBV29-1; cdr3_length: 11; cdr3_aa: CSVRSNTEAFF; cdr3_nt: TGCAGCGTGAGGTCAAACACTGAAGCTTTCTTT
j_call: TRBJ2-1; d_call: -; clone_size: -; v_call: TRBV19; cdr3_length: 16; cdr3_aa: CASSYGLGSSYNEQFF; cdr3_nt: TGTGCCAGTAGTTATGGGCTGGGGAGCTCCTACAATGAGCAGTTCTTC
j_call: TRBJ1-5; d_call: -; clone_size: -; v_call: TRBV6-5; cdr3_length: 12; cdr3_aa: CGGGGSNQPQHF; cdr3_nt: TGTGGCGGCGGGGGTAGCAATCAGCCCCAGCATTTT
j_call: TRBJ1-1; d_call: -; clone_size: -; v_call: TRBV10-3; cdr3_length: 12; cdr3_aa: CAITGGGTEAFF; cdr3_nt: TGTGCCATCACGGGAGGGGGCACTGAAGCTTTCTTT
j_call: TRBJ2-1; d_call: -; clone_size: -; v_call: TRBV5-4; cdr3_length: 14; cdr3_aa: CASSLRMEVNEQFF; cdr3_nt: TGTGCCAGCAGCTTGCGGATGGAGGTGAATGAGCAGTTCTTC
j_call: TRBJ1-4; d_call: TRBD1; clone_size: -; v_call: TRBV4-2; cdr3_length: 20; cdr3_aa: CASSQDLMGQGILAPGKLFF; cdr3_nt: TGTGCCAGCAGCCAAGATTTGATGGGACAGGGAATTTTAGCCCCAGGAAAACTGTTTTTT
j_call: TRBJ2-7; d_call: -; clone_size: -; v_call: TRBV11-2; cdr3_length: 16; cdr3_aa: CASSSLRGKSSYEQYF; cdr3_nt: TGTGCCAGCAGCTCCCTGAGGGGGAAGAGCTCCTACGAGCAGTACTTC
j_call: TRBJ2-7; d_call: -; clone_size: -; v_call: TRBV5-1; cdr3_length: 14; cdr3_aa: CASSLDRISYEQYF; cdr3_nt: TGCGCCAGCAGCTTGGACAGAATTTCCTACGAGCAGTACTTC
j_call: TRBJ2-7; d_call: TRBD2; clone_size: -; v_call: TRBV7-2; cdr3_length: 15; cdr3_aa: CASSWRAGGFSEQYF; cdr3_nt: TGTGCCAGCAGTTGGAGAGCGGGGGGGTTCTCCGAGCAGTACTTC
j_call: TRBJ2-2; d_call: TRBD1; clone_size: -; v_call: TRBV2; cdr3_length: 14; cdr3_aa: CASSFTGGIEELFF; cdr3_nt: TGTGCCAGCAGCTTCACAGGGGGAATAGAGGAGCTGTTTTTT
j_call: TRBJ2-5; d_call: TRBD2; clone_size: -; v_call: TRBV7-3; cdr3_length: 15; cdr3_aa: CASSPQLAGKETQYF; cdr3_nt: TGTGCCAGCAGCCCCCAACTAGCGGGAAAAGAGACCCAGTACTTC
j_call: TRBJ1-2; d_call: -; clone_size: -; v_call: TRBV5-4; cdr3_length: 14; cdr3_aa: CASSPRDTGYGYTF; cdr3_nt: TGTGCCAGCAGCCCCAGGGACACCGGCTATGGCTACACCTTC
j_call: TRBJ1-5; d_call: -; clone_size: -; v_call: TRBV6-5; cdr3_length: 15; cdr3_aa: CASSSWNERDQPQHF; cdr3_nt: TGTGCCAGCAGCTCCTGGAACGAGAGGGATCAGCCCCAGCATTTT
j_call: TRBJ2-5; d_call: TRBD2; clone_size: -; v_call: TRBV9; cdr3_length: 14; cdr3_aa: CASSDSGGRETQYF; cdr3_nt: TGTGCCAGCAGCGATAGCGGGGGGAGGGAGACCCAGTACTTC
j_call: TRBJ2-7; d_call: -; clone_size: -; v_call: TRBV28; cdr3_length: 15; cdr3_aa: CASSPTVQGLNEQYF; cdr3_nt: TGTGCCAGCAGTCCGACGGTTCAGGGATTAAACGAGCAGTACTTC
j_call: TRBJ2-7; d_call: -; clone_size: -; v_call: TRBV30; cdr3_length: 13; cdr3_aa: CACSGYIPYEQYF; cdr3_nt: TGTGCCTGTAGTGGTTATATCCCCTACGAGCAGTACTTC
j_call: TRBJ2-2; d_call: -; clone_size: -; v_call: TRBV5-1; cdr3_length: 18; cdr3_aa: CASSGGILAVRNTGELFF; cdr3_nt: TGCGCCAGCAGCGGCGGGATATTGGCTGTGCGGAACACCGGGGAGCTGTTTTTT
j_call: TRBJ1-3; d_call: TRBD1; clone_size: few; v_call: TRBV7-2; cdr3_length: 15; cdr3_aa: CASSRDSHSGNTIYF; cdr3_nt: TGTGCCAGCAGCCGGGACAGCCACTCTGGAAACACCATATATTTT
j_call: TRBJ1-2; d_call: TRBD1; clone_size: -; v_call: TRBV28; cdr3_length: 15; cdr3_aa: CASSSNRGGGYGYTF; cdr3_nt: TGTGCCAGCAGTTCAAACAGGGGAGGAGGCTATGGCTACACCTTC
j_call: TRBJ2-3; d_call: TRBD2; clone_size: -; v_call: TRBV27; cdr3_length: 13; cdr3_aa: CASSGLAGDTQYF; cdr3_nt: TGTGCCAGCTCTGGACTAGCGGGAGATACGCAGTATTTT
j_call: TRBJ1-1; d_call: -; clone_size: -; v_call: TRBV10-3; cdr3_length: 14; cdr3_aa: CAIKRQDANTEAFF; cdr3_nt: TGTGCCATCAAACGACAGGACGCGAACACTGAAGCTTTCTTT
j_call: TRBJ1-2; d_call: TRBD1; clone_size: once; v_call: TRBV9; cdr3_length: 14; cdr3_aa: CASSVGDRGYGYTF; cdr3_nt: TGTGCCAGCAGCGTAGGTGACAGGGGCTATGGCTACACCTTC
j_call: TRBJ2-1; d_call: TRBD2; clone_size: -; v_call: TRBV29-1; cdr3_length: 15; cdr3_aa: CSVATSGGSVNEQFF; cdr3_nt: TGCAGCGTCGCGACTAGCGGGGGCAGCGTCAATGAGCAGTTCTTC
j_call: TRBJ2-2; d_call: -; clone_size: once; v_call: TRBV19; cdr3_length: 14; cdr3_aa: CASSTPGGTGELFF; cdr3_nt: TGTGCCAGTAGTACCCCCGGGGGAACCGGGGAGCTGTTTTTT
j_call: TRBJ1-5; d_call: TRBD1; clone_size: once; v_call: TRBV5-1; cdr3_length: 15; cdr3_aa: CASSLGQGLDQPQHF; cdr3_nt: TGCGCCAGCAGCTTGGGACAGGGGTTGGATCAGCCCCAGCATTTT
j_call: TRBJ2-1; d_call: TRBD2; clone_size: -; v_call: TRBV7-9; cdr3_length: 17; cdr3_aa: CASSPGTSGSYDNEQFF; cdr3_nt: TGTGCCAGCAGTCCCGGGACTAGCGGGAGTTACGACAATGAGCAGTTCTTC
j_call: TRBJ2-7; d_call: TRBD1; clone_size: few; v_call: TRBV5-6; cdr3_length: 16; cdr3_aa: CASSLGGTGITYEQYF; cdr3_nt: TGTGCCAGCAGCTTGGGGGGGACAGGGATCACCTACGAGCAGTACTTC